These 11 T cell receptor beta chains came from one sample sequenced in a study of T cell clonotyping in hematopoietic cell transplantation (dated by TCRdb to the early 2020s). The library was built by means of the immunoSEQ multiplex PCR assay. TCRdb took over this immuneACCESS table, retaining in-frame rearrangements with V and J assigned. Such tables are incomplete; in checked studies, under half of the missing clones stem from an unresolved V gene, and the remainder is unexplained. Here the sample has 28,000 or so clones; around 95% occur a single time. Roughly 1.4% of the sample belongs to the ten largest clones. Sequences were obtained from peripheral blood mononuclear cells. The receptors stem from a man aged 50-60 years in good health. Some clones in this sample may be carry-over from other donors' samples.

The rearrangement uses TRBV6-6 and TRBJ1-2, with a tentative D call TRBD1 (6 bases). The CDR3 contains 11 residues. Germline CDR1 and CDR2: MNHNY and SVGAGI (reference sequence). V was cut by 11 bases and J by 6 bases, with 13 bases left in between. The CDR3 reads CAASDSNGYTF. The CDR3 nucleotides read TGTGCCGCCTCGGACAGTAATGGCTACACCTTC.

This clone was seen just once. The chain links TRBV11-2 to TRBJ1-2; D remains unclear. Trimming cost V 0 bases and J 8 bases, with 4 bases left between them. The germline V gene encodes CDR1 SGHAT and CDR2 FQNNGV. This CDR3 is 11 amino acids long. The CDR3 bases are TGTGCCAGCAGCTTAGAGGGGGGCTACACCTTC. Translated: CASSLEGGYTF.

This clone has only one observation. The rearrangement joins TRBV6-6 to TRBJ1-2, with a possible D match to TRBD1 (5 bases). The CDR3 is made up of 13 amino acids. CDR1 MNHNY and CDR2 SVGAGI come from the germline V gene (reference sequence). Between the trimmed V and J ends, which lost 2 bases and 6 bases, there was a span of 10 bases. CDR3 sequence: CASSYEGYDGYTF. The CDR3 bases are TGTGCCAGCAGTTACGAGGGGTATGATGGCTACACCTTC.

V usage is TRBV2 and J usage is TRBJ1-4; weak D call: TRBD1 (6 bases). The CDR3 is 13 residues long. Between the trimmed V and J ends, which lost 4 bases and 8 bases, there was a span of 11 bases. CDR1 and CDR2 from the germline V gene are SNHLY and FYNNEI. For the CDR3, the DNA is TGTGCCAGCAGTGCCAGACAGGTGGAAAAACTGTTTTTT. Encoded protein: CASSARQVEKLFF. Filled out from reference TRBV2 and TRBJ1-4, the complete variable domain reads EPEVTQTPSHQVTQMGQEVILRCVPISNHLYFYWYRQILGQKVEFLVSFYNNEISEKSEIFDDQFSVERPDGSNFTLKIRSTKLEDSAMYFCASSARQVEKLFFGSGTQLSVL.

The chain employs TRBV10-3 and TRBJ1-5; D is uncertain. Trimming removed 8 bases at V and 7 bases at J, with 15 bases between. CDR1 ENHRY and CDR2 SYGVKD come from the germline V gene. The CDR3 covers 13 residues. In DNA form, the CDR3 reads TGTGCCATCCTCCCACAGCTCGGGCAGCCCCAGCATTTT. Encoded protein: CAILPQLGQPQHF.

The rearrangement uses TRBV19 and TRBJ1-6, with D possibly TRBD1 on 6 matching bases. CDR3 length equals 14 residues. Trimming left V 1 base short and J 5 bases short, with 6 bases between. The germline CDR1 and CDR2 sequences are LNHDA and SQIVND (reference sequence). CDR3 sequence reads: CASSIGTDNSPLHF. CDR3 bases: TGTGCCAGTAGTATAGGGACAGATAATTCACCCCTCCACTTT.

The CDR3 sequence: CASSGAGTGNTEAFF. The CDR3 DNA follows: TGCGCCAGCAGCGGCGCCGGGACAGGGAACACTGAAGCTTTCTTT. V gene TRBV5-1 combines with J gene TRBJ1-1; 8 nucleotides agree with TRBD1. V was clipped by 4 bases and J by 1 base; unmatched bases: 6. Germline-derived CDR1 and CDR2 are SGHRS and YFSETQ. The CDR3 loop spans 15 amino acids. The variable domain in full, completed from reference TRBV5-1 and TRBJ1-1, reads KAGVTQTPRYLIKTRGQQVTLSCSPISGHRSVSWYQQTPGQGLQFLFEYFSETQRNKGNFPGRFSGRQFSNSRSEMNVSTLELGDSALYLCASSGAGTGNTEAFFGQGTRLTVV.

The chain uses TRBV27 and TRBJ1-5; weak D call: TRBD1 (6 bases). Trimming took 9 bases from V and 5 from J, leaving 29 bases between them. The CDR3 has 18 amino acids. Germline-derived CDR1 and CDR2 are MNHEY and SMNVEV (reference sequence). CDR3 in amino acids: CARANNDRTGPVDQPQHF. CDR3 in DNA: TGTGCCAGAGCCAACAACGATCGTACAGGGCCAGTCGATCAGCCCCAGCATTTT.

The gene calls are TRBV5-1 and TRBJ2-5; D not resolved. The germline V gene has CDR1 SGHRS and CDR2 YFSETQ. This CDR3 has 14 amino acids. V lost 2 bases and J 1 base, leaving 9 bases between the germline ends. The CDR3 nucleotides read TGCGCCAGCAGCTTTCTTCCGATCCAAGAGACCCAGTACTTC. Amino acids: CASSFLPIQETQYF.

The chain employs TRBV29-1 and TRBJ1-1, with 7 bases fitting TRBD1. Losses at the gene ends were 1 base for V and 4 bases for J; bases not matched to a gene: 12. The CDR3 is 16 amino acids. CDR1 SQVTM and CDR2 ANQGSEA come from the germline V gene. CDR3 sequence: CSVEGRGGGLSTEAFF. CDR3 DNA: TGCAGCGTTGAAGGGAGAGGGGGCGGGTTGAGCACTGAAGCTTTCTTT. The whole variable domain, remainder taken from reference TRBV29-1 and TRBJ1-1, is SAVISQKPSRDICQRGTSLTIQCQVDSQVTMMFWYRQQPGQSLTLIATANQGSEATYESGFVIDKFPISRPNLTFSTLTVSNMSPEDSSIYLCSVEGRGGGLSTEAFFGQGTRLTVV.

This clone was seen more than once but under ten times. The chain has TRBV7-8 and TRBJ2-7, with 8 bases identical to TRBD1. V lost 5 bases to trimming and J lost 0 bases; unmatched junction nucleotides: 6. The CDR3 covers 15 residues. Per the germline V gene, CDR1 is SGHVS and CDR2 is FQNEAQ. The CDR3 reads CASSLRQGPSYEQYF. In DNA form, the CDR3 reads TGTGCCAGCAGCCTCCGACAGGGGCCCTCCTACGAGCAGTACTTC. The full variable domain, with the rest looked up from reference TRBV7-8 and TRBJ2-7, is GAGVSQSPRYKVAKRGQDVALRCDPISGHVSLFWYQQALGQGPEFLTYFQNEAQLDKSGLPSDRFFAERPEGSVSTLKIQRTQQEDSAVYLCASSLRQGPSYEQYFGPGTRLTVT.